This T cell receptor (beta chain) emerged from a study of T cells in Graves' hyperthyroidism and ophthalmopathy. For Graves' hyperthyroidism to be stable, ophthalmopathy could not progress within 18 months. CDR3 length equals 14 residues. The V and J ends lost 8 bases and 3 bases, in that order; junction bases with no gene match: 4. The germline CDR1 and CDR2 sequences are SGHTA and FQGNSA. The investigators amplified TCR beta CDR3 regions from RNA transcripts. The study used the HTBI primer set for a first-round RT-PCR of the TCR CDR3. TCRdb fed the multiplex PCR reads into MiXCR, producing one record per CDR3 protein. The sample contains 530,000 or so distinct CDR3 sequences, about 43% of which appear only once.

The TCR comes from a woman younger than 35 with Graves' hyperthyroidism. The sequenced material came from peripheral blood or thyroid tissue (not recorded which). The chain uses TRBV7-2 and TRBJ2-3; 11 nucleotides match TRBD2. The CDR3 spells CASQGLAETDTQYF. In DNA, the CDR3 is TGTGCCAGCCAGGGACTAGCGGAGACAGATACGCAGTATTTT.